Below are 10 T cell receptor beta chains sequenced from a single sample in a study of beta chain features in type 1 diabetes. Study findings and constraints: Shorter TCRB CDR3s, moderately but significantly so, marked every one of the four CD4+ subsets in Type 1 diabetes patients.

The antigens for these receptors are not known. Expressed TCRB transcripts were sequenced after all isolated RNA was converted to cDNA. Generated by immunoSEQ multiplex PCR, the TCRdb table keeps only in-frame clones and is missing some. The table shows a few hundred thousand clones, with around 10% occurring only once. What was sequenced was central memory CD4+ T cells from blood. These receptors came from a man aged 25 to 40 with type 1 diabetes.

V is TRBV4-2 and J is TRBJ2-7; a possible D gene is TRBD2 (6 bases). Germline V gene data show CDR1 as LGHNA and CDR2 as YNFKEQ. This CDR3 has 14 amino acids. V lost 5 bases to trimming and J lost 6 bases, with 17 bases between them. The CDR3 nucleotides are TGTGCCAGCAGCTCCTATAGCGGTATCGGCGAGCAGTACTTC. Amino acid sequence: CASSSYSGIGEQYF.

V is TRBV5-1 and J is TRBJ1-5; D is unresolved. Germline V gene data show CDR1 as SGHRS and CDR2 as YFSETQ. This CDR3 has 14 residues. The germline V and J ends were trimmed by 2 bases and 1 base, with 7 bases remaining between them. The CDR3 sequence is CASSFGESNQPQHF. CDR3 DNA sequence: TGCGCCAGCAGCTTCGGCGAGAGCAATCAGCCCCAGCATTTT.

Ten or more counts support this clone. The chain combines TRBV29-1 with TRBJ2-1; D ambiguous. Germline loops: CDR1 SQVTM, CDR2 ANQGSEA. Trimming shortened V by 1 base and J by 5 bases, and 12 bases separated the two germline ends. This CDR3 is built from 14 residues. In nucleotides, the CDR3 is TGCAGCGTTGAAGCGAGGAGCAGAGACAATGAGCAGTTCTTC. As protein: CSVEARSRDNEQFF.

This sequence joins TRBV7-2 and TRBJ2-5; D call uncertain. Trimming took off 1 base at V and 5 bases at J, with 14 bases between the two ends. Germline V gene data show CDR1 as SGHTA and CDR2 as FQGNSA. The CDR3 has 15 amino acids. CDR3 nucleotides: TGTGCCAGCAGCTTAGTTTCCGCCCTAGGGGAGACCCAGTACTTC. This translates into CASSLVSALGETQYF. Complete variable domain (other parts from reference TRBV7-2 and TRBJ2-5): GAGVSQSPSNKVTEKGKDVELRCDPISGHTALYWYRQSLGQGLEFLIYFQGNSAPDKSGLPSDRFSAERTGGSVSTLTIQRTQQEDSAVYLCASSLVSALGETQYFGPGTRLLVL.

This clone came up a few times. CDR3 sequence (DNA): TGTGCCAGCTCACCACGGGACAGCACCTACGAGCAGTACTTC. Its translation: CASSPRDSTYEQYF. V is TRBV18 and J is TRBJ2-7, with 7 positions matching TRBD1. The J segment lost 2 bases and the V segment lost 1 base, leaving 2 bases of the junction unmatched. From germline, CDR1 is KGHSH and CDR2 LQKENI. This CDR3 has 14 amino acids.

This clone was seen ten or more times. V and J are TRBV18 and TRBJ2-3; 10 bases are shared with TRBD1. V was pared by 6 bases and J by 4 bases, with 7 bases of the junction left unmatched. Germline V gene data show CDR1 as KGHSH and CDR2 as LQKENI. This CDR3 region has 15 residues. CDR3 coding DNA: TGTGCCAGCTCCCGAGACAGGGGGCAGGCAGATACGCAGTATTTT. Residues: CASSRDRGQADTQYF.

This chain connects TRBV7-2 to TRBJ2-1; the D is unclear. The CDR3 has 13 amino acids. Trimming pared 0 bases from V and 10 bases from J, leaving 10 bases between. The V gene's germline CDR1 is SGHTA and CDR2 FQGNSA. The chain's CDR3 is CASSLALAREQFF. CDR3 in DNA: TGTGCCAGCAGCTTAGCGCTCGCTCGGGAGCAGTTCTTC. The variable domain in full, with the rest retrieved from reference TRBV7-2 and TRBJ2-1, is GAGVSQSPSNKVTEKGKDVELRCDPISGHTALYWYRQSLGQGLEFLIYFQGNSAPDKSGLPSDRFSAERTGGSVSTLTIQRTQQEDSAVYLCASSLALAREQFFGPGTRLTVL.

The J gene is TRBJ1-1, the V gene TRBV2; possible D gene TRBD1, 6 bases. The CDR3 loop spans 15 amino acids. The germline CDR1 and CDR2 sequences are SNHLY and FYNNEI. V was cut by 1 base and J by 11 bases, with 20 bases left in between. The CDR3 coding sequence is TGTGCCAGCAGTGAAGGAGTTTCTACAGGGAAAAGGGCTTTCTTT. Translated: CASSEGVSTGKRAFF.

This clone came up a few times. This rearrangement joins TRBV28 to TRBJ2-1; possibly TRBD2 for D (5 bases). V was cut by 1 base and J by 0 bases, with 16 bases left in between. Germline loops: CDR1 MDHEN, CDR2 SYDVKM. The CDR3 is 18 residues long. CDR3 residues: CASSLYSQRKSSYNEQFF. Here the CDR3 DNA reads TGTGCCAGCAGTTTATACAGCCAGCGGAAGAGCTCCTACAATGAGCAGTTCTTC. Combining the CDR3 with reference TRBV28 and TRBJ2-1 gives the whole variable domain DVKVTQSSRYLVKRTGEKVFLECVQDMDHENMFWYRQDPGLGLRLIYFSYDVKMKEKGDIPEGYSVSREKKERFSLILESASTNQTSMYLCASSLYSQRKSSYNEQFFGPGTRLTVL.

This clone was seen more than once but under ten times. The CDR3 sequence: CASILDSSYTF. The CDR3 nucleotides read TGTGCCAGCATCCTGGACAGTTCCTACACCTTC. The V call is TRBV5-8, the J call TRBJ1-2; D is perhaps TRBD1 (6 bases). Germline V gene lookup returns CDR1 SGHTS and CDR2 YDEGEE. Trimming cost V 6 bases and J 10 bases, with 13 bases left between them. The CDR3 is 11 residues long. Complete variable domain (other parts from reference TRBV5-8 and TRBJ1-2): EAGVTQSPTHLIKTRGQQATLRCSPISGHTSVYWYQQALGLGLQFLLWYDEGEERNRGNFPPRFSGRQFPNYSSELNVNALELEDSALYLCASILDSSYTFGSGTRLTVV.